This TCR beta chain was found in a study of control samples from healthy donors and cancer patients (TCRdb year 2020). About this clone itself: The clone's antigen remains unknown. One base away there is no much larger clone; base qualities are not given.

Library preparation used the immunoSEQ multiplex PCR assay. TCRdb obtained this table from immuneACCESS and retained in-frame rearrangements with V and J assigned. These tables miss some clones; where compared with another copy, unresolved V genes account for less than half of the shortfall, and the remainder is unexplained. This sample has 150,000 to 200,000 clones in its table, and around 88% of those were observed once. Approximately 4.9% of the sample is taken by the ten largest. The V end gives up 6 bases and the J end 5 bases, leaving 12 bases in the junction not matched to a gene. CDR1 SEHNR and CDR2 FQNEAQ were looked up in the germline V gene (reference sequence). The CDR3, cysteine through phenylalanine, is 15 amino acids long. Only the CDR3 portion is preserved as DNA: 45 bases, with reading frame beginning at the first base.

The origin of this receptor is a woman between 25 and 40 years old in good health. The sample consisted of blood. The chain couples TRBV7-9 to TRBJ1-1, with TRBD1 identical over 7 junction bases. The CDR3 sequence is CASSPMRQGRTEAFF. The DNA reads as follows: TGTGCCAGCAGTCCCATGAGACAGGGAAGGACTGAAGCTTTCTTT.